These T cell receptor beta chains were read from a single sample in a study of T cell repertoires in cytomegalovirus infection. Each CDR3 protein gets one entry after TCRdb re-called the reads with MiXCR. The sample has roughly 500,000 distinct CDR3 sequences; about 42% are singletons. Their recognized antigens are unknown. The sequenced sample was cultured PBMCs, obtained from culture after CMV antigen stimulation. The receptors were sampled from a human donor in good health (CMV status not recorded). Some clones in this sample may be carry-over from other donors' samples. Each CDR3 is given with its conserved first and last residue. Each record gives: J gene, D gene, clone size, V gene, CDR3 protein, CDR3 DNA. A D gene is named only where the DNA matches it firmly. A row's size may be missing; if present it is once, few, many or a size class.

J: TRBJ2-3
D: NA
size: few
V: TRBV15
CDR3: CATSTRMGTDTQYF
DNA: TGTGCCACCAGCACCCGGATGGGCACAGATACGCAGTATTTT

J: TRBJ2-7
D: TRBD2
size: NA
V: TRBV27
CDR3: CASRPGLDRHEQYF
DNA: TGTGCCAGCAGGCCGGGACTAGATCGACACGAGCAGTACTTC

J: TRBJ1-2
D: NA
size: NA
V: TRBV7-6
CDR3: CARTTGPHSYGYTF
DNA: TGTGCCAGGACCACGGGGCCCCATAGCTATGGCTACACCTTC

J: TRBJ1-3
D: NA
size: few
V: TRBV4-3
CDR3: CASSPEVGGSSGNTIYF
DNA: TGCGCCAGCAGCCCAGAGGTCGGAGGGAGCTCTGGAAACACCATATATTTT

J: TRBJ1-2
D: TRBD1
size: NA
V: TRBV7-2
CDR3: CASSFRGAGRGTRLGYTF
DNA: TGTGCCAGCAGCTTTCGTGGAGCGGGCAGGGGGACGCGGCTAGGCTACACCTTC

J: TRBJ2-1
D: NA
size: NA
V: TRBV6-2/TRBV6-3
CDR3: CASGSLSVPFSGNEQFF
DNA: TGTGCCAGCGGTTCCCTCTCAGTCCCGTTTTCCGGCAATGAGCAGTTCTTC

J: TRBJ2-7
D: TRBD2
size: few
V: TRBV20-1
CDR3: CSASLREFPYEQYF
DNA: TGCAGTGCTAGTTTGCGGGAGTTCCCCTACGAGCAGTACTTC

J: TRBJ2-4
D: NA
size: NA
V: TRBV19
CDR3: CASSIDISRNIQYF
DNA: TGTGCCAGTAGTATAGACATCTCGCGAAACATTCAGTACTTC

J: TRBJ1-2
D: NA
size: NA
V: TRBV4-2
CDR3: CASSQENWGGGGYTF
DNA: TGTGCCAGCAGCCAAGAAAATTGGGGGGGCGGTGGCTACACCTTC

J: TRBJ1-5
D: NA
size: few
V: TRBV11-2
CDR3: CASSPQQGMNQPQHF
DNA: TGTGCCAGCAGCCCACAGCAGGGAATGAATCAGCCCCAGCATTTT

J: TRBJ1-1
D: NA
size: NA
V: TRBV10-1
CDR3: CASSEQQGGGEAFF
DNA: TGCGCCAGCAGTGAGCAACAGGGCGGCGGTGAAGCTTTCTTT

J: TRBJ1-6
D: NA
size: NA
V: TRBV5-6
CDR3: CASSPGTFHDSPLHF
DNA: TGTGCCAGCAGCCCCGGGACCTTCCACGATTCACCCCTCCACTTT

J: TRBJ2-5
D: TRBD2
size: NA
V: TRBV5-1
CDR3: CASSLRGTSGGRREGQYF
DNA: TGCGCCAGCAGCTTGCGAGGGACTAGCGGGGGACGAAGAGAAGGCCAGTACTTC

J: TRBJ2-3
D: TRBD2
size: NA
V: TRBV11-2
CDR3: CASSPSLAGSDTQYF
DNA: TGTGCCAGCAGCCCCTCGCTAGCGGGGTCAGATACGCAGTATTTT

J: TRBJ2-7
D: TRBD1
size: few
V: TRBV6-1
CDR3: CASSAHRGDRTYEQYF
DNA: TGTGCCAGCAGTGCCCACAGGGGCGACCGAACCTACGAGCAGTACTTC

J: TRBJ2-7
D: NA
size: NA
V: TRBV6-2/TRBV6-3
CDR3: CASSLLWRYEQYF
DNA: TGTGCCAGCAGTTTATTATGGAGATACGAGCAGTACTTC

J: TRBJ2-5
D: NA
size: NA
V: TRBV3-1
CDR3: CASSLQEIQYF
DNA: TGTGCCAGCAGCCTCCAAGAGATCCAGTACTTC

J: TRBJ1-3
D: NA
size: NA
V: TRBV10-3
CDR3: CASAQGASGNTIYF
DNA: TGTGCCTCCGCCCAAGGGGCGTCTGGAAACACCATATATTTT

J: TRBJ2-1
D: TRBD2
size: NA
V: TRBV5-4
CDR3: CASSGSGGFYNEQFF
DNA: TGTGCCAGCAGCGGTAGCGGGGGCTTTTACAATGAGCAGTTCTTC

J: TRBJ2-1
D: NA
size: many
V: TRBV7-2
CDR3: CASRLPKQNEQFF
DNA: TGTGCCAGCAGACTCCCAAAACAGAATGAGCAGTTCTTC

J: TRBJ2-3
D: TRBD2
size: NA
V: TRBV7-9
CDR3: CASSFDRLAGGYPDTQYF
DNA: TGTGCCAGCAGCTTCGACCGACTAGCGGGGGGATACCCAGATACGCAGTATTTT

J: TRBJ2-1
D: NA
size: NA
V: TRBV11-2
CDR3: CASRPFGGADYNEQFF
DNA: TGTGCCAGCAGGCCATTTGGGGGGGCGGACTACAATGAGCAGTTCTTC

J: TRBJ2-5
D: TRBD2
size: few
V: TRBV7-7
CDR3: CASSVSGSGSLSETQYF
DNA: TGTGCCAGCAGCGTTAGCGGGAGCGGGTCATTGAGTGAGACCCAGTACTTC

J: TRBJ2-7
D: NA
size: many
V: TRBV7-2
CDR3: CASSLGREYEQYF
DNA: TGTGCCAGCAGCTTGGGTAGGGAGTACGAGCAGTACTTC

J: TRBJ2-7
D: NA
size: NA
V: TRBV30
CDR3: CAWGAGLPNEQYF
DNA: TGTGCCTGGGGTGCGGGACTTCCCAACGAGCAGTACTTC

J: TRBJ2-1
D: NA
size: NA
V: TRBV7-4
CDR3: CASSFGWRGPDEQFF
DNA: TGTGCCAGCAGCTTCGGGTGGAGGGGCCCCGATGAGCAGTTCTTC

J: TRBJ2-1
D: NA
size: NA
V: TRBV4-1
CDR3: CASRRKDGHNEQFF
DNA: TGCGCCAGCAGGAGGAAGGACGGTCACAATGAGCAGTTCTTC

J: TRBJ2-2
D: NA
size: NA
V: TRBV11-2
CDR3: CASSRQTANTGELFF
DNA: TGTGCCAGCAGCAGACAGACTGCGAACACCGGGGAGCTGTTTTTT

J: TRBJ2-1
D: NA
size: NA
V: TRBV7-9
CDR3: CASSQTAGEQFF
DNA: TGTGCCAGCAGCCAAACCGCCGGGGAGCAGTTCTTC

J: TRBJ2-5
D: TRBD1
size: NA
V: TRBV19
CDR3: CASSTTGPGSETQYF
DNA: TGTGCCAGTAGTACGACAGGGCCAGGAAGCGAGACCCAGTACTTC

J: TRBJ1-1
D: NA
size: NA
V: TRBV27
CDR3: CASSFQGWTVNTEAFF
DNA: TGTGCCAGCAGTTTCCAGGGATGGACTGTGAACACTGAAGCTTTCTTT

J: TRBJ1-5
D: NA
size: NA
V: TRBV12-5
CDR3: CASGRTVPPKKINQPQHF
DNA: TGTGCTAGTGGTCGGACAGTACCACCAAAAAAAATAAATCAGCCCCAGCATTTT

J: TRBJ1-6
D: NA
size: few
V: TRBV7-2
CDR3: CASIPPGKASYNSPLHF
DNA: TGTGCCAGCATCCCCCCAGGGAAAGCCTCCTATAATTCACCCCTCCACTTT

J: TRBJ2-5
D: TRBD2
size: NA
V: TRBV5-1
CDR3: CASSLVASGRGETQYF
DNA: TGCGCCAGCAGCTTGGTGGCTAGCGGCCGGGGGGAGACCCAGTACTTC

J: TRBJ2-7
D: NA
size: few
V: TRBV7-2
CDR3: CASSTLFGRYSYEQYF
DNA: TGTGCCAGCAGCACCCTTTTTGGACGCTATTCCTACGAGCAGTACTTC

J: TRBJ1-4
D: NA
size: NA
V: TRBV6-2/TRBV6-3
CDR3: CASSYSGAGGEKLFF
DNA: TGTGCCAGCAGTTACTCGGGGGCCGGCGGTGAAAAACTGTTTTTT

J: TRBJ2-1
D: NA
size: NA
V: TRBV7-6
CDR3: CASSSDSRQYNEQFF
DNA: TGTGCCAGCAGCTCCGACAGTCGTCAGTACAATGAGCAGTTCTTC